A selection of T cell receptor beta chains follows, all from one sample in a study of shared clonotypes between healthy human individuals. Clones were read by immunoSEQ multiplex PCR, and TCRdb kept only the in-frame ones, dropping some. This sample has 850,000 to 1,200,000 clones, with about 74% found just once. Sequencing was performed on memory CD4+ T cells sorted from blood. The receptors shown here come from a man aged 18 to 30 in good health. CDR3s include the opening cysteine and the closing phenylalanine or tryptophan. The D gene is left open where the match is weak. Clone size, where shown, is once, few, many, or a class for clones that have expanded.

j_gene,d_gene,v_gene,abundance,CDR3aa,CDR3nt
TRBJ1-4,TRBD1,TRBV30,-,CAWRGQGNEKLFF,TGTGCCTGGAGGGGACAGGGTAATGAAAAACTGTTTTTT
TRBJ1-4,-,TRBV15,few,CATSRDIMTASEKLFF,TGTGCCACCAGCAGAGATATAATGACAGCGTCCGAAAAACTGTTTTTT
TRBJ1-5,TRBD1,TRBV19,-,CASRGDRGGNQPQHF,TGTGCCAGTAGGGGGGACAGGGGAGGCAATCAGCCCCAGCATTTT
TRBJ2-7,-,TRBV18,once,CASSSSPEGKQYF,TGTGCCAGCTCGAGCTCTCCGGAGGGAAAGCAGTACTTC
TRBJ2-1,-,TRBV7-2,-,CASSLAYTRGRQQVQFF,TGTGCCAGCAGCTTAGCTTATACTAGAGGGAGGCAACAAGTGCAGTTCTTC
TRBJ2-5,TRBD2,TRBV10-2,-,CASSESNGLAYHF,TGCGCCAGCAGTGAGTCGAACGGACTAGCGTACCACTTC
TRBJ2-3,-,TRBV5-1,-,CASRTVQSTDTQYF,TGCGCCAGCAGGACAGTCCAGAGCACAGATACGCAGTATTTT
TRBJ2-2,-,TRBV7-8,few,CASRSSGTIGTGELFF,TGTGCCAGCAGGTCATCCGGGACGATTGGGACCGGGGAGCTGTTTTTT
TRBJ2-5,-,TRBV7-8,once,CASSLVSGRETQYF,TGTGCCAGCAGCTTAGTATCGGGCCGAGAGACCCAGTACTTC
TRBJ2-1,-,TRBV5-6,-,CASSFDSLNEQFF,TGTGCCAGCAGTTTTGACAGTTTAAATGAGCAGTTCTTC
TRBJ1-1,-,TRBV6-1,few,CASPSGRTEAFF,TGTGCCAGCCCCTCCGGGAGGACTGAAGCTTTCTTT
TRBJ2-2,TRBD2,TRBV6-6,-,CASSVSSGRGAGELFF,TGTGCCAGCAGTGTATCTAGCGGGAGAGGCGCCGGGGAGCTGTTTTTT
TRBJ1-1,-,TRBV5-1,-,CASSLVAGLNTEAFF,TGCGCCAGCAGCTTGGTAGCGGGGCTGAACACTGAAGCTTTCTTT
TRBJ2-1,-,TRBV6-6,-,CASSPLGANRNEQFF,TGTGCCAGCAGTCCTTTAGGAGCAAATAGGAATGAGCAGTTCTTC
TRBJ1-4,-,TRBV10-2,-,CASRQDINEKLFF,TGCGCCAGTCGACAGGACATTAATGAAAAACTGTTTTTT
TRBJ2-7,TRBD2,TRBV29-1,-,CSGGGGPYEQYF,TGCAGCGGCGGGGGGGGGCCCTACGAGCAGTACTTC
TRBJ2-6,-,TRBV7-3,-,CASSLPRSGANVLTF,TGTGCCAGCAGCCTGCCACGCTCTGGGGCCAACGTCCTGACTTTC
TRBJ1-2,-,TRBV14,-,CASSQAHYGYTF,TGTGCCAGCAGCCAAGCTCACTATGGCTACACCTTC
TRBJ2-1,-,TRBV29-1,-,CSVEGTGGRGEQFF,TGCAGCGTTGAAGGAACAGGGGGGAGGGGTGAGCAGTTCTTC
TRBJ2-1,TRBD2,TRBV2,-,CASSEGTSGGLYNEQFF,TGTGCCAGCAGTGAGGGGACTAGCGGAGGGCTATACAATGAGCAGTTCTTC
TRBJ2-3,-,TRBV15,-,CATSSRLGLQSDTQYF,TGTGCCACCAGCAGTCGATTAGGACTTCAATCGGATACGCAGTATTTT
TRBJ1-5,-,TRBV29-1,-,CSVASGKDQPQHF,TGCAGCGTTGCGTCAGGGAAGGATCAGCCCCAGCATTTT
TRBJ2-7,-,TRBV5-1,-,CASSWERQISAEQYF,TGCGCCAGCAGTTGGGAACGACAGATATCAGCCGAGCAGTACTTC
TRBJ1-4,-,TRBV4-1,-,CASSQGLTEKLFF,TGCGCCAGCAGCCAAGGTCTCACAGAAAAACTGTTTTTT
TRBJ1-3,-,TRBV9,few,CASSSGQTYSGNTIYF,TGTGCCAGCAGCTCCGGACAGACCTACTCTGGAAACACCATATATTTT
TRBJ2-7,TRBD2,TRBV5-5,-,CASSPRTTAGTYEQYF,TGTGCCAGCAGCCCTAGGACTACAGCGGGGACCTACGAGCAGTACTTC
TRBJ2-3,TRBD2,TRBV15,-,CATQAGGMDTQYF,TGTGCCACCCAAGCGGGAGGTATGGATACGCAGTATTTT
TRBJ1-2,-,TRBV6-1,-,CASSEYPQGIYGYTF,TGTGCCAGCAGTGAATACCCCCAGGGGATCTATGGCTACACCTTC
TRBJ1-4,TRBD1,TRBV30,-,CAWYRDRGLTNEKLFF,TGTGCCTGGTACCGGGACAGGGGGCTGACTAATGAAAAACTGTTTTTT
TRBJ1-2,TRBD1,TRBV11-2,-,CASRRQGAGNYGYTF,TGTGCCAGCAGACGTCAGGGGGCGGGTAACTATGGCTACACCTTC
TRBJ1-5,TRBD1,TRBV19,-,CASSGTGVNQPQHF,TGTGCCAGTAGTGGTACAGGGGTTAATCAGCCCCAGCATTTT
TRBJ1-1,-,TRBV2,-,CASSPTVNTEAFF,TGTGCCAGCAGTCCGACGGTGAACACTGAAGCTTTCTTT
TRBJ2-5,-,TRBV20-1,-,CSVGETQYF,TGCAGTGTGGGAGAGACCCAGTACTTC
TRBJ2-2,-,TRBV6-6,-,CASKTGRTNTGELFF,TGTGCCAGCAAAACTGGGAGGACGAACACCGGGGAGCTGTTTTTT
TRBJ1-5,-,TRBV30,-,CAWTPGSRGNQPQHF,TGTGCCTGGACTCCGGGATCCCGGGGCAATCAGCCCCAGCATTTT
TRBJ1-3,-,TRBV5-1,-,CASSQGQSSRSLTGNTIYF,TGCGCCAGCAGCCAAGGACAGTCCTCGAGGTCTTTGACTGGAAACACCATATATTTT
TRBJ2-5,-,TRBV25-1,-,CASSEPSGFQETQYF,TGTGCCAGCAGTGAACCCTCAGGGTTCCAAGAGACCCAGTACTTC
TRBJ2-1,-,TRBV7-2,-,CASSLEGGYEQFF,TGTGCCAGCAGCTTAGAAGGGGGGTATGAGCAGTTCTTC
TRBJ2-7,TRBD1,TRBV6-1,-,CASSELGGWDEQYF,TGTGCCAGCAGTGAACTAGGGGGCTGGGACGAGCAGTACTTC
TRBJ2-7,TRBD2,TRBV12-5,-,CASGLGVAGASEQYF,TGTGCTAGTGGTTTGGGGGTAGCGGGAGCGTCCGAGCAGTACTTC
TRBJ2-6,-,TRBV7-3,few,CASSRAPEAGANVLTF,TGTGCCAGCAGTCGAGCTCCAGAAGCTGGGGCCAACGTCCTGACTTTC
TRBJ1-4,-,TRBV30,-,CAWSVQWAKLFF,TGTGCCTGGAGTGTACAGTGGGCAAAACTGTTTTTT
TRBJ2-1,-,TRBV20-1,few,CSVNSHEQFF,TGCAGTGTTAATTCCCATGAGCAGTTCTTC
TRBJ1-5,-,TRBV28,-,CASGSGNQPQHF,TGTGCCAGCGGGTCGGGTAATCAGCCCCAGCATTTT
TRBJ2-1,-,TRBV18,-,CASSPPGANEQFF,TGTGCCAGCTCACCACCGGGGGCGAATGAGCAGTTCTTC
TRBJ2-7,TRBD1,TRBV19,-,CASSVNRGSYEQYF,TGTGCCAGTAGTGTCAACAGGGGTTCCTACGAGCAGTACTTC
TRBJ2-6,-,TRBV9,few,CASSLTPGANVLTF,TGTGCCAGCAGTCTGACCCCTGGGGCCAACGTCCTGACTTTC
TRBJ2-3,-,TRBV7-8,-,CASSFRTAAAGTDTQYF,TGTGCCAGCAGCTTCAGGACAGCAGCGGCCGGGACAGATACGCAGTATTTT
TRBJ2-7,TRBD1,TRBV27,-,CASSSVTGYEQYF,TGTGCCAGCAGTTCTGTGACAGGGTACGAGCAGTACTTC